These 19 T cell receptor beta chains originate from one sample sequenced in a study of Graves' ophthalmopathy and Graves' hyperthyroidism. RNA transcripts provided the template for amplifying TCR beta CDR3 regions. HTBI-primed first-round RT-PCR preceded second-round multiplex PCR. TCRdb passed the multiplex PCR reads through MiXCR, listing each CDR3 protein once. The sample includes about 210,000 distinct CDR3 sequences, approximately 28% of them seen just once. Source material: peripheral blood. All receptors derive from a man over 45 with Graves' ophthalmopathy.

In its sample, this clonotype was seen many times. V is TRBV6-1 and J is TRBJ1-6; the D is unclear. Between the trimmed V and J ends, which lost 6 bases and 8 bases, there was a span of 11 bases. The CDR3 spans 13 residues. Germline assignment: CDR1 MNHNS and CDR2 SASEGT. The CDR3 region is CASSHLDDSPLHF. The CDR3 region has the DNA TGTGCCAGCAGCCACTTGGACGATTCACCCCTCCACTTT.

V and J are TRBV11-2 and TRBJ2-5; 10 bases map to TRBD1. V shed 3 bases and J 5 bases; nucleotides not matched to a gene: 12. CDR1 is SGHAT, CDR2 FQNNGV, per germline. The CDR3 is 17 residues long. Here the CDR3 reads CASSFTGTGAVRETQYF. The CDR3 DNA sequence: TGTGCCAGCAGCTTTACCGGGACAGGGGCTGTACGGGAGACCCAGTACTTC.

This clonotype was detected ten times or more. The rearrangement joins TRBV7-3 to TRBJ1-1, with 7 bases fitting TRBD1. The CDR3 contains 14 residues. The V gene's germline CDR1 is SGHTA and CDR2 FQGTGA. The V segment lost 5 bases and the J segment 6 bases; nucleotides outside the gene matches: 9. The CDR3 nucleotides are TGTGCCAGCAGCCCCGCCACAGGGGATCCTGAAGCTTTCTTT. Protein product: CASSPATGDPEAFF.

This clonotype has a count of ten or more. The chain joins TRBV11-1 to TRBJ1-1; unclear D gene. The CDR3 is made up of 15 amino acids. The V and J ends lost 2 bases and 0 bases respectively, with 10 bases between them. CDR1 is SGHAT and CDR2 is FQDESV in the germline V gene (reference sequence). This CDR3 is CASSLSASLNTEAFF. The CDR3 DNA sequence: TGTGCCAGCAGCTTATCCGCCAGTTTGAACACTGAAGCTTTCTTT. Combining the CDR3 with reference TRBV11-1 and TRBJ1-1 gives the whole variable domain EAEVAQSPRYKITEKSQAVAFWCDPISGHATLYWYRQILGQGPELLVQFQDESVVDDSQLPKDRFSAERLKGVDSTLKIQPAELGDSAMYLCASSLSASLNTEAFFGQGTRLTVV.

The chain is built from TRBV6-1 and TRBJ1-2; D is undetermined. Per the germline V gene, CDR1 is MNHNS and CDR2 is SASEGT. Trimming took off 5 bases at V and 3 bases at J, with 10 bases between the two ends. CDR3 length: 13 residues. The CDR3, as DNA: TGTGCCAGCAGTCGCGGGGTGCACTATGGCTACACCTTC. This gives the protein CASSRGVHYGYTF.

The chain is built from TRBV30 and TRBJ1-1, with a tentative D call TRBD1 (5 bases). V lost 3 bases, J lost 4 bases, and 15 bases lay in between. The CDR3 contains 14 residues. From germline, CDR1 is GTSNPN and CDR2 SVGIG (reference sequence). CDR3 residues: CAWSRLRVGTEAFF. As DNA, the CDR3 is TGTGCCTGGAGCCGACTCAGGGTGGGCACTGAAGCTTTCTTT.

The table lists this clonotype with many counts. The gene calls are TRBV29-1 and TRBJ2-5; TRBD1 matches 8 bases. With V trimmed by 1 base and J by 5 bases, 9 bases remained unmatched. The CDR3 length is 15 residues. Germline CDR1 reads SQVTM; CDR2 reads ANQGSEA. CDR3 amino acids: CSVEGDRRDWETQYF. CDR3 coding DNA: TGCAGCGTTGAAGGGGACAGGCGGGACTGGGAGACCCAGTACTTC.

This clonotype has at least ten counts. The V call is TRBV6-6, the J call TRBJ2-7, with 8 bases fitting TRBD1. There are 13 residues in the CDR3. The V and J ends lost 2 bases and 6 bases, in that order; junction bases with no gene match: 3. Germline CDR1 is MNHNY and CDR2 is SVGAGI (reference sequence). CDR3 sequence (DNA): TGTGCCAGCAGTTACCAGGACAGGGTCGAGCAGTACTTC. The encoded protein is CASSYQDRVEQYF.

In this sample, this clonotype turned up many times. CDR3 DNA sequence: TGCAGCGGCAGGGACAATTCGGGAGAGCAGTACTTC. Protein: CSGRDNSGEQYF. The J gene is TRBJ2-7, the V gene TRBV29-1; D may be TRBD1 (6 bases). Trimming took off 7 bases at V and 7 bases at J, with 17 bases between the two ends. Germline V lookup: CDR1 SQVTM, CDR2 ANQGSEA. This CDR3 has 12 residues.

This clonotype was picked up many times. The chain has TRBV27 and TRBJ2-5, with a weak D call TRBD2 (6 bases). V was cut by 5 bases and J by 4 bases, with 17 bases left in between. The germline V gene encodes CDR1 MNHEY and CDR2 SMNVEV (reference sequence). This CDR3 is built from 15 residues. In nucleotides, the CDR3 is TGTGCCAGCAGTCCCCGGGGCGGGGAAGCAGAGACCCAGTACTTC. Its translation: CASSPRGGEAETQYF.

This clonotype has a count of ten or more. The rearrangement uses TRBV20-1 and TRBJ2-2, with 8 bases fitting TRBD2. The germline V gene has CDR1 DFQATT and CDR2 SNEGSKA (reference sequence). This CDR3 spans 12 amino acids. The CDR3, as DNA: TGCAGCGGGGGGGTGAACACCGGGGAGCTGTTTTTT. Translated, it gives CSGGVNTGELFF.

Ten or more counts support this clonotype. CDR3 loop: CASRPSGVSYEQYF. CDR3 in DNA: TGTGCCAGCCGTCCTAGCGGGGTCTCCTACGAGCAGTACTTC. This chain joins TRBV6-2 or TRBV6-3 and TRBJ2-7; TRBD2 agrees at 9 bases. The V gene end was trimmed by 8 bases and the J gene end by 0 bases; junction bases not matched to a gene: 5. The germline CDR1 and CDR2 sequences are MNHEY and SVGEGT. There are 14 residues in the CDR3.

This clonotype was counted at least ten times. The V call is TRBV19, the J call TRBJ2-2; tentatively, D is TRBD1 or TRBD2 (6 bases each). The CDR3 sequence is 15 residues long. V lost 4 bases, J lost 3 bases, and 12 bases lay in between. Germline values: CDR1 LNHDA, CDR2 SQIVND (reference sequence). The CDR3 sequence: CASSRAGHYTGELFF. In nucleotides, the CDR3 is TGTGCCAGTAGTAGGGCGGGACATTACACCGGGGAGCTGTTTTTT.

This clonotype was seen at least ten times. This chain connects TRBV28 to TRBJ1-1; TRBD1 is a possible D gene (5 bases). This CDR3 region has 13 residues. V lost 9 bases and J 3 bases, leaving 14 bases between the germline ends. Looked up from germline, CDR1 is MDHEN and CDR2 is SYDVKM. The CDR3 is CASSLGVDTEAFF. The CDR3 region has the DNA TGTGCCAGTTCTTTAGGGGTGGACACTGAAGCTTTCTTT.

This clonotype was picked up many times. This chain connects TRBV20-1 to TRBJ2-7; no definite D call. V was clipped by 4 bases and J by 0 bases, with 10 bases between them. The CDR3 consists of 13 residues. Germline CDR1 and CDR2: DFQATT and SNEGSKA (reference sequence). CDR3 amino acids: CSAMEFSSYEQYF. The CDR3 bases are TGCAGTGCTATGGAGTTTAGCTCCTACGAGCAGTACTTC.

This clonotype has ten or more counts. V and J are TRBV11-3 and TRBJ2-5, with 7 positions matching TRBD2. Germline V gene data show CDR1 as SGHNT and CDR2 as YENEEA. V was clipped by 4 bases and J by 1 base; unmatched bases: 6. The length of the CDR3 is 15 residues. DNA for the CDR3: TGTGCCAGCAGCTCGGGGGGAGGGAGCCAAGAGACCCAGTACTTC. It translates to CASSSGGGSQETQYF.

This clonotype appeared many times. V is TRBV9 and J is TRBJ2-7, with 8 bases aligning to TRBD1. Germline CDR1 reads SGDLS; CDR2 reads YYNGEE. The CDR3 is made up of 15 amino acids. V was clipped by 0 bases and J by 3 bases; unmatched bases: 5. The CDR3 loop is CASSVAGQAIYEQYF. CDR3 DNA sequence: TGTGCCAGCAGCGTAGCGGGACAGGCGATCTACGAGCAGTACTTC.

This clonotype was detected many times. The V and J genes are TRBV7-9 and TRBJ2-2, with D perhaps matching TRBD2 (5 bases). CDR1 is SEHNR and CDR2 is FQNEAQ in the germline V gene (reference sequence). V lost 1 base, J lost 6 bases, and 6 bases lay in between. This CDR3 region has 13 residues. This chain's CDR3 is CASSLGLSGELFF. CDR3 sequence (DNA): TGTGCCAGCAGCTTAGGACTATCCGGGGAGCTGTTTTTT.

The chain combines TRBV6-2 or TRBV6-3 with TRBJ2-5; TRBD2 matches 9 bases. Trimming removed 5 bases from V and 1 base from J; junction bases left unmatched: 5. Germline V gene sequence: CDR1 MNHEY, CDR2 SVGEGT. The length of the CDR3 is 15 residues. CDR3 region: CASSNSGSLQETQYF. CDR3 DNA: TGTGCCAGCAGTAATAGCGGGAGTCTCCAAGAGACCCAGTACTTC.